This T cell receptor beta chain stems from a study of blood T cell repertoires in COVID-19. Per the study methods: Nucleated cell number was recorded as an estimate derived from reference gene primer amplification. This table comes from immunoSEQ multiplex PCR, and its TCRdb copy is limited to in-frame clones, with some not included. V, J and clone size derive from that table, while D and trimming were established from the DNA sequence. Altogether under 400,000 clones are present, more than 70% being singletons, with the ten largest covering around 1.6%. The CDR3 totals 14 residues. Germline values: CDR1 SNHLY, CDR2 FYNNEI. Trimming left V 4 bases short and J 0 bases short, with 7 bases between.

The clonotype comes from a woman between 25 and 40 years old with COVID-19, enrolled during active disease. V usage is TRBV2 and J usage is TRBJ1-5; D remains ambiguous. Sequenced sample: peripheral blood. For the CDR3, the DNA is TGTGCCAGCAGTGCCGTTTATAGCAATCAGCCCCAGCATTTT. It translates to CASSAVYSNQPQHF.